These T cell receptor beta chains were read from a single sample in a study of blood T cell repertoires in COVID-19. The protocol was immunoSEQ multiplex PCR, while the TCRdb copy is restricted to in-frame clones and leaves out a portion. The sample contains 120,000 or so clones, roughly 80% of which appear only once. The sequenced material came from peripheral blood. These receptors were collected from a human donor in a cohort sampled during active COVID-19. Each CDR3 is given with its conserved first and last residue. Fields, in order: V gene, D gene, clone size, J gene, CDR3 DNA, CDR3 protein. A D gene is named only where the DNA matches it firmly. A row's size may be missing; if present it is once, few, many or a size class.

TRBV7-9	TRBD2	-	TRBJ2-3	TGTGCCAGCAGCTTAGGATCCGGGACTAGCGGGAGCACAGATACGCAGTATTTT	CASSLGSGTSGSTDTQYF
TRBV2	TRBD1	-	TRBJ2-7	TGTGCCAGCTCAAAGGAATACAGGGGCGAGCAGTACTTC	CASSKEYRGEQYF
TRBV11-2	-	-	TRBJ1-1	TGTGCCAGCAGCTTTGAGGGTATGGGTTTATGGAACACTGAAGCTTTCTTT	CASSFEGMGLWNTEAFF
TRBV28	TRBD2	-	TRBJ2-5	TGTGCCAGCAGTTTCACAGCCAGCGGGAGGGGCGAGACCCAGTACTTC	CASSFTASGRGETQYF
TRBV29-1	-	few	TRBJ2-7	TGCAGCGTTGGACAGGTCCTGACCTACGAGCAGTACTTC	CSVGQVLTYEQYF
TRBV18	-	-	TRBJ2-2	TGTGCCAGCTCACCCCCGACAGGGAACACCGGGGAGCTGTTTTTT	CASSPPTGNTGELFF
TRBV19	TRBD2	-	TRBJ2-2	TGTGCCAGTAGATTGACTAGCGGGTTTACGAACACCGGGGAGCTGTTTTTT	CASRLTSGFTNTGELFF
TRBV7-5	-	-	TRBJ1-4	TGTGCCAGAAGCTATCACAGGGGGCGGGCAACTAATGAAAAACTGTTTTTT	CARSYHRGRATNEKLFF
TRBV7-2	-	-	TRBJ2-4	TGTGCCAGCAGCTTAGTTGTTGGGGGAGGCATTCAGTACTTC	CASSLVVGGGIQYF
TRBV4-3	-	-	TRBJ1-1	TGCGCCAGCAGCCAAGAGAGACAGAGGAACACTGAAGCTTTCTTT	CASSQERQRNTEAFF
TRBV5-6	-	few	TRBJ1-5	TGTGCCAGCAGCTTGAGGGGAATCAGCAATCAGCCCCAGCATTTT	CASSLRGISNQPQHF
TRBV29-1	-	-	TRBJ2-3	TGCAGCGTTGGGCAAAGGGTGAGGGATGATACGCAGTATTTT	CSVGQRVRDDTQYF
TRBV12-5	TRBD1	-	TRBJ1-1	TGTGCTAGTGGTCCGGGGACAGCAAACACTGAAGCTTTCTTT	CASGPGTANTEAFF
TRBV19	-	-	TRBJ1-3	TGTGCCAGTAGTGTCAGGGGATCTGGAAACACCATATATTTT	CASSVRGSGNTIYF
TRBV7-2	-	-	TRBJ2-7	TGTGCCAGCAGCCCCGACAGATATACCTACGAGCAGTACTTC	CASSPDRYTYEQYF
TRBV19	TRBD2	few	TRBJ2-3	TGTGCCAGTAGTACTGGCGGGGGGACAGATACGCAGTATTTT	CASSTGGGTDTQYF
TRBV6-6	-	-	TRBJ1-5	TGTGCCAGCAGTTACAGCCGGGATCAGCCCCAGCATTTT	CASSYSRDQPQHF
TRBV25-1	-	-	TRBJ1-3	TGTGCCAGCAGTGAATTGACTACGACCATATATTTT	CASSELTTTIYF
TRBV7-8	-	-	TRBJ2-2	TGTGCCAGCAGCTTAATGCGAGTGAGGAACACCGGGGAGCTGTTTTTT	CASSLMRVRNTGELFF
TRBV2	-	-	TRBJ2-4	TGTGCCAGCAGTGATCCAGGGTCAGCCAAAAACATTCAGTACTTC	CASSDPGSAKNIQYF
TRBV28	-	-	TRBJ2-7	TGTGCCAGCAGCGCCAGGGGCGGCTACGAGCAGTACTTC	CASSARGGYEQYF
TRBV3-1/TRBV3-2	TRBD1	-	TRBJ2-7	TGTGCCAGCAGCCAACTCCTTCCAGGGGGCCCACCCTACGAGCAGTACTTC	CASSQLLPGGPPYEQYF
TRBV5-1	-	-	TRBJ2-1	TGCGCCAGCAGCTTCCTAGACAATGAGCAGTTCTTC	CASSFLDNEQFF
TRBV4-2	-	many	TRBJ1-4	TGTGCCAGCAGCCAAGATCGGGCGGACGGGGGTTCTTTT	CASSQDRADGGSF
TRBV30	TRBD1	-	TRBJ1-4	TGTGCCTGGAGTTCGACAGGGGATTATGAAAAACTGTTTTTT	CAWSSTGDYEKLFF
TRBV28	TRBD1	-	TRBJ1-6	TGTGCCAGCAGTTTATTAGGGGACAGGGGCCTAGGGTCACCCCTCCACTTT	CASSLLGDRGLGSPLHF
TRBV24-1	TRBD1	-	TRBJ2-2	TGTGCCATTCAAGGAAACCTCGGGACAGGACGCACCGGGGAGCTGTTTTTT	CAIQGNLGTGRTGELFF
TRBV6-2/TRBV6-3	TRBD2	-	TRBJ2-3	TGTGCCAGCAGTTACCTTAGGACTAGCGGGGGAAAGGATACGCAGTATTTT	CASSYLRTSGGKDTQYF
TRBV12-3/TRBV12-4	-	-	TRBJ1-1	TGTGCCAGCAGTTTAGTGGGCAGTTCACAGGCTTTCTTT	CASSLVGSSQAFF
TRBV5-5	-	-	TRBJ2-7	TGTGCCAGCAGCTACCCATCCTCAGGCGTTTACGAGCAGTACTTC	CASSYPSSGVYEQYF
TRBV19	TRBD1	-	TRBJ1-1	TGTGCCAGTAGTCTGGGACAGGGGGCTGAGGACACTGAAGCTTTCTTT	CASSLGQGAEDTEAFF
TRBV7-2	TRBD1	-	TRBJ1-6	TGTGCCAGCAGACTTGACAGGGGTGATTCACCCCTCCACTTT	CASRLDRGDSPLHF
TRBV7-9	-	few	TRBJ1-4	TGTGCCAGCACCCGAGGGTACAAGTCAGAAGCAACTAATGAAAAACTGTTTTTT	CASTRGYKSEATNEKLFF